This T cell receptor (beta chain) derives from a study of control samples from healthy donors and cancer patients (dated by TCRdb to 2018 to 2020). The CDR3 contains 12 residues, cysteine and phenylalanine counted. The DNA shown is the 36-base CDR3, in frame from base 1. V and J lose 6 bases and 0 bases, and a span of 6 bases separates them. As encoded in the germline V gene, CDR1 is MNHEY while CDR2 is SVGAGI. Library preparation used the immunoSEQ multiplex PCR assay. TCRdb took this table from immuneACCESS and kept in-frame rearrangements with V and J called. Such tables lack part of the clones; where checked against another copy, unresolved V genes explain under half of the gap, and the rest is unexplained. For this sample there are about 120,000 clones; 89% appear just once. Clones ranked in the top ten supply under 40% of the sample. A word on this clone: Its target antigen remains unknown. Base qualities were left out, and no much larger clone turns up one base away.

The TCR was taken from a man between 50 and 59 years old in good health. What was sequenced was blood. This chain is built from TRBV6-5 and TRBJ2-7, with an unclear D gene assignment. The sequenced DNA is TGTGCCAGCAGCCGAAGCTCCTACGAGCAGTACTTC. It specifies CASSRSSYEQYF.